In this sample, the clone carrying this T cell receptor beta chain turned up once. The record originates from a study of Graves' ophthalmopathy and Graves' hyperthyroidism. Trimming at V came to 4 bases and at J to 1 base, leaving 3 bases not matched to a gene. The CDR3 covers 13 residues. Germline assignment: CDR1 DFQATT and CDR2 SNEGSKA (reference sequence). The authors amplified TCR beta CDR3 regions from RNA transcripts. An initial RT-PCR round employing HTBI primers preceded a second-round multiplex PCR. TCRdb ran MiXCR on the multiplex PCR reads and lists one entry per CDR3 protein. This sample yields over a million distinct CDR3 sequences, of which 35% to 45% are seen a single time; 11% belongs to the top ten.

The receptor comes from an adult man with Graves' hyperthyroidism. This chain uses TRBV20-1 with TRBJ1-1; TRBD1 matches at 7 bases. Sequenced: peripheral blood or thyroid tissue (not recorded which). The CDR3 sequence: CSANGTANTEAFF. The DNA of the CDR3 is TGCAGTGCTAACGGGACAGCGAACACTGAAGCTTTCTTT.